This TCR beta chain originates from a study of shared clonotypes between healthy human individuals. At the level of the study: The donor group consisted of a couple of women and a few men, aged 18 to 49.

Samples underwent the assay at deep level. TCRdb's table, derived via immunoSEQ multiplex PCR, lists solely in-frame clones and lacks some. The repertoire holds roughly 570,000 clones, nearly 98% seen once, with roughly 0.29% in the top ten. Naive CD8 cells, CD45RO-negative and positively selected for CCR7, excluded terminally differentiated effector memory CD45RA+ cells. Findings and limits, study-wide: Read depth was anticipated to influence clonotype sharing among donors. Non-shared clonotypes displayed generation probabilities falling below those of clonotypes present in all four donors.

Germline CDR1 reads SGHVS; CDR2 reads FQNEAQ. There are 12 residues in the CDR3. Trimming pared 3 bases from V and 8 bases from J, leaving 10 bases between. Remarks on this clone: Its matching antigen is unknown.

The sequence was obtained from a man under 40 in good health. The sequencing sample was made of naive CD8+ T cells sorted from blood. The chain uses TRBV7-8 and TRBJ1-1, with D possibly TRBD1 on 5 matching bases. The CDR3: CASSFFREEAFF. The CDR3 region has the DNA TGTGCCAGCAGCTTTTTCAGGGAGGAAGCTTTCTTT.